This T cell receptor (beta chain) is drawn from a study of human T cells and chemical hapten exposure. This clonotype has a handful of counts. Its antigen is currently unknown. Stated time point: patch test 2, 6 weeks after DPC sensitization. Treatment here: therapeutic diphenylcyclopropenone sensitization with weekly scalp DPC. The CDR3 is 14 amino acids. Trimming took 10 bases from V and 3 from J, leaving 17 bases between them. Germline assignment: CDR1 MNHNY and CDR2 SVGAGI (reference sequence). The library attached unique molecular identifiers to individual cDNA molecules. TCRdb recomputed calls from the RACE reads with MiXCR, one row per CDR3 protein. The data contain under 450,000 distinct CDR3 sequences, about 6% of them singletons. Study-level results: Controls formed significantly fewer large CDR3 similarity clusters than expanded TCRs did.

The TCR originated in a woman younger than 30 with alopecia areata. Some clones in this sample may be carry-over from other donors' samples. The V and J genes are TRBV6-6 and TRBJ2-3; tentatively, D is TRBD2 (6 bases). The sample was whole blood, taken in connection with sensitization to the hapten diphenylcyclopropenone (DPC). The CDR3 DNA follows: TGTGCCACCTGCCGCGAGGGGAGGACAGATACGCAGTATTTT. Its translation: CATCREGRTDTQYF.